This record concerns one T cell receptor beta chain sequence. Repertoires were generated with immunoSEQ multiplex PCR, while TCRdb's copy carries only in-frame clones and drops some. The sample contains 2.3 million or so clones, 85% to 95% of which appear only once. This sample stems from a study of shared clonotypes between healthy human individuals. Study at large: Samples came from a couple of female and three male donors aged 18 to 49.

Germline V gives CDR1 MDHEN, CDR2 SYDVKM. Trimming cost V 6 bases and J 1 base; bases outside gene matches: 10. The CDR3 runs to 16 residues. Sequences were obtained from naive CD4+ T cells from PBMCs. Indicated subset: CD45RA+ positively selected. The chain couples TRBV28 to TRBJ2-5, with 8 positions matching TRBD2. The TCR comes from a man younger than 30 in good health. Some clones in this sample may be carry-over from other donors' samples. CDR3 protein: CASRGLGAGGQETQYF. The CDR3 DNA is TGTGCCAGCAGGGGGTTGGGGGCGGGAGGCCAAGAGACCCAGTACTTC. The full variable domain, with the rest looked up from reference TRBV28 and TRBJ2-5, is DVKVTQSSRYLVKRTGEKVFLECVQDMDHENMFWYRQDPGLGLRLIYFSYDVKMKEKGDIPEGYSVSREKKERFSLILESASTNQTSMYLCASRGLGAGGQETQYFGPGTRLLVL.